Presented here are 9 T cell receptor beta chains from one specimen sequenced in a study. Using its own MiXCR run on the RT-PCR reads, TCRdb lists one record per CDR3 protein. The sample contains more than 600,000 distinct CDR3 sequences, around 14% of which appear only once. Sequencing was performed on memory CD4+ T cells from blood. Receptors originate from a female donor in good health, serving as a healthy control.

In this sample, this clonotype turned up a few times. This chain joins TRBV24-1 and TRBJ2-3; 13 bases agree with TRBD2. This CDR3 has 16 residues. J was trimmed by 5 bases and V by 4 bases; bases with no gene match: 5. Per the germline V gene, CDR1 is KGHDR and CDR2 is SFDVKD. The chain's CDR3 is CATSDPGLAGQDTQYF. Written as DNA, the CDR3 is TGTGCCACCAGTGACCCGGGACTAGCGGGGCAAGATACGCAGTATTTT.

The chain uses TRBV6-2 or TRBV6-3 and TRBJ2-2; TRBD2 is a possible D gene (5 bases). Germline lookup yields CDR1 MNHEY and CDR2 SVGEGT. The CDR3 spans 15 residues. The germline V and J ends were trimmed by 6 bases and 2 bases, with 13 bases remaining between them. The CDR3 region has the DNA TGTGCCAGCAGACCCGGACTCATCAACACCGGGGAGCTGTTTTTT. Amino acids: CASRPGLINTGELFF.

This clonotype was detected many times. This sequence joins TRBV20-1 and TRBJ1-6; no clear D. Germline CDR1 and CDR2: DFQATT and SNEGSKA (reference sequence). CDR3 length: 15 residues. V shed 0 bases and J shed 5 bases, with 11 bases lying between them. CDR3 amino acids: CSARDAGKDNSPLHF. CDR3 sequence (DNA): TGCAGTGCTAGAGACGCGGGAAAGGATAATTCACCCCTCCACTTT.

The chain links TRBV7-9 to TRBJ1-2, with TRBD1 as a possible D gene (5 bases). The germline V and J ends were trimmed by 10 bases and 5 bases, with 17 bases remaining between them. This CDR3 is built from 13 residues. Germline CDR1 is SEHNR and CDR2 is FQNEAQ (reference sequence). CDR3 residues: CATAPGAEYGYTF. CDR3 nucleotide sequence: TGTGCCACAGCCCCCGGGGCCGAATATGGCTACACCTTC.

In regard to this clonotype: This could be a read error, since a much larger clone is one nucleotide away. The V gene is TRBV10-3, the J gene TRBJ2-2, with 7 bases identical to TRBD1. The CDR3 runs 15 residues. Per germline, CDR1 ENHRY and CDR2 SYGVKD. CDR3 loop: CATCLGTVNTRELFF. DNA of the CDR3: TGTGCCACCTGCCTAGGGACAGTGAACACCCGGGAGCTGTTTTTT.

The gene calls are TRBV20-1 and TRBJ2-1, with 7 positions matching TRBD2. This CDR3 has 14 residues. Trimming removed 5 bases from V and 2 bases from J; junction bases left unmatched: 6. CDR1 DFQATT and CDR2 SNEGSKA come from the germline V gene (reference sequence). In DNA form, the CDR3 reads TGCAGTGCTCCCCACGGGACTACCTACAATGAGCAGTTCTTC. Residues: CSAPHGTTYNEQFF.

The gene calls are TRBV15 and TRBJ1-1; TRBD1 aligns across 7 bases. This CDR3 is 16 amino acids long. Germline V lookup: CDR1 LNHNV, CDR2 YYDKDF (reference sequence). V lost 2 bases, J lost 1 base, and 7 bases stayed unmatched. Here the CDR3 DNA reads TGTGCCACCAGCAGATACTTAGGGACAGCGAACACTGAAGCTTTCTTT. It codes for CATSRYLGTANTEAFF.

The chain employs TRBV30 and TRBJ2-7; the D call may be TRBD1 or TRBD2 (5 bases each). This CDR3 has 12 residues. The germline CDR1 and CDR2 sequences are GTSNPN and SVGIG (reference sequence). Trimming left V 3 bases short and J 9 bases short, with 15 bases between. DNA of the CDR3: TGTGCCTGGAGCGGGACGCGAGGACGGCAGTACTTC. This sequence encodes CAWSGTRGRQYF. The variable domain in full, completed from reference TRBV30 and TRBJ2-7, reads SQTIHQWPATLVQPVGSPLSLECTVEGTSNPNLYWYRQAAGRGLQLLFYSVGIGQISSEVPQNLSASRPQDRQFILSSKKLLLSDSGFYLCAWSGTRGRQYFGPGTRLTVT.

This clonotype came up a few times. The J gene is TRBJ1-4, the V gene TRBV18, with a possible D match to TRBD1 (6 bases). Trimming shortened V by 4 bases and J by 4 bases, and 19 bases separated the two germline ends. CDR3 length: 17 amino acids. Germline V gene lookup returns CDR1 KGHSH and CDR2 LQKENI. The CDR3 loop is CASSLRQLGAINEKLFF. The CDR3 DNA follows: TGTGCCAGCTCACTGCGGCAGTTGGGGGCAATTAATGAAAAACTGTTTTTT.